This TCR beta chain was recovered during a study of blood T cells in healthy people across ages. Regarding this clonotype: What it binds is not known.

Study-wide findings and caveats: Age brought a roughly linear fall in TCR beta diversity measured per million T cells.

Then a second PCR, running roughly 7 to 11 cycles, was carried out with a sample-barcoded 5' primer and a J-beta primer mix. Per sample, CDR3-containing paired-end reads numbered at least 2.5 million. TCRdb independently ran MiXCR on the 5' RACE reads; one entry per CDR3 protein. This sample carries about 620,000 distinct CDR3 sequences, roughly 21% of them seen once, and the ten largest clones take roughly 3.9%. With 1 base removed from V and 3 bases from J, the gap between germline ends came to 14 bases. The CDR3 has 15 amino acids. In germline, CDR1 is SGHKS, CDR2 YYEKEE (reference sequence). The specimen sequenced was blood. This clonotype was sampled from a man in his 70s in good health. The chain uses TRBV5-5 and TRBJ2-7, with D unresolved. CDR3 residues: CASSLSPPYHYEQYF. As DNA, the CDR3 is TGTGCCAGCAGCTTGTCCCCCCCCTACCACTACGAGCAGTACTTC. The full variable domain, with the rest looked up from reference TRBV5-5 and TRBJ2-7, is DAGVTQSPTHLIKTRGQQVTLRCSPISGHKSVSWYQQVLGQGPQFIFQYYEKEERGRGNFPDRFSARQFPNYSSELNVNALLLGDSALYLCASSLSPPYHYEQYFGPGTRLTVT.